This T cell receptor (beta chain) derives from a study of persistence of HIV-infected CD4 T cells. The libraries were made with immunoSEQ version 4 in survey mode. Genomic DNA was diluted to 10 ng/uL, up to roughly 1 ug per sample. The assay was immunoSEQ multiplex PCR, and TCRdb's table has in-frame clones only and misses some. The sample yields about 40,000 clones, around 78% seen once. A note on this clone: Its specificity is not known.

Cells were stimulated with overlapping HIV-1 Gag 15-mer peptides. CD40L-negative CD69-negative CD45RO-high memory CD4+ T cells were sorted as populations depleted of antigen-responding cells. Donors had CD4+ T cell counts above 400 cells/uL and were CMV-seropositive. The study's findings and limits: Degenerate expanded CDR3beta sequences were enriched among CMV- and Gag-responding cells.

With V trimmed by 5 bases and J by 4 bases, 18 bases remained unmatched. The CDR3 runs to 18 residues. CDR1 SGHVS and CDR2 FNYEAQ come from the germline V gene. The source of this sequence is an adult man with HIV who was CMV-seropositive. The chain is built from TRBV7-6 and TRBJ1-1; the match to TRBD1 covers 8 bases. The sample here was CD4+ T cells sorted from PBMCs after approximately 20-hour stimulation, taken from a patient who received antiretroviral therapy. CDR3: CASSPLGRAGGRGTEAFF. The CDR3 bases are TGTGCCAGCAGCCCCCTGGGCCGGGCAGGGGGCCGCGGCACTGAAGCTTTCTTT.